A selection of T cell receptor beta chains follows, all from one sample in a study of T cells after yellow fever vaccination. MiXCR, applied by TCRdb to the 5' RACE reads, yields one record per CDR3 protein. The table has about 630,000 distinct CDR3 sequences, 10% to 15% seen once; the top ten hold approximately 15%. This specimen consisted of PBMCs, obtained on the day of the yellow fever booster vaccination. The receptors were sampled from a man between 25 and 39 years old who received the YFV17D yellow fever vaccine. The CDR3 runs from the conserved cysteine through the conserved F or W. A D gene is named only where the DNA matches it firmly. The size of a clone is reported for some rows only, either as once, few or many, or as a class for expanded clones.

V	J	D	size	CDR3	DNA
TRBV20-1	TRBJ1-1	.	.	CSADKNTEAFF	TGCAGTGCTGATAAGAACACTGAAGCTTTCTTT
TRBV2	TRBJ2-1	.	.	CASSDRRNNEQFF	TGTGCCAGCAGTGACAGGCGGAACAATGAGCAGTTCTTC
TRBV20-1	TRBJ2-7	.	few	CSANRDPVPEQYF	TGCAGTGCAAACCGGGACCCTGTCCCCGAGCAGTACTTC
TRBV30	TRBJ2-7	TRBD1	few	CAWMGQRYEQYF	TGTGCCTGGATGGGACAGCGCTACGAGCAGTACTTC
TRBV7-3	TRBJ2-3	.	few	CASSLSGITDTQYF	TGTGCCAGCAGCTTATCGGGTATAACAGATACGCAGTATTTT
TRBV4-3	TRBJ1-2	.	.	CASSQDGGGNGYTF	TGCGCCAGCAGCCAAGATGGTGGGGGTAATGGCTACACCTTC
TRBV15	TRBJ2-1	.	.	CATSGRRYNEQFF	TGTGCCACCAGCGGCAGACGGTACAATGAGCAGTTCTTC
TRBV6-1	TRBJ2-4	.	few	CASSEVVKGQNIQYF	TGTGCCAGCAGTGAAGTAGTAAAGGGGCAAAACATTCAGTACTTC
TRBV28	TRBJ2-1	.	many	CASSGGPNEQFF	TGTGCCAGCAGTGGCGGCCCCAATGAGCAGTTCTTC
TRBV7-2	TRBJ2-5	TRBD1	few	CASSFILGRGPETQYF	TGTGCCAGCAGCTTCATACTGGGCAGGGGGCCAGAGACCCAGTACTTC
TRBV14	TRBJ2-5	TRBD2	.	CASSLRLAAETQYF	TGTGCCAGCAGCCTCCGACTAGCGGCTGAGACCCAGTACTTC
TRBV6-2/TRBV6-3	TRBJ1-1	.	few	CAGKGLNTEAFF	TGTGCCGGCAAGGGCTTGAACACTGAAGCTTTCTTT
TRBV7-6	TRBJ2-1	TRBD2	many	CASSGTSGRGPEQFF	TGTGCCAGCTCCGGGACTAGCGGGAGGGGCCCTGAGCAGTTCTTC
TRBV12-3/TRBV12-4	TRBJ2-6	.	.	CASSLPSGQGANVLTF	TGTGCCAGCAGTCTCCCGTCGGGACAAGGGGCCAACGTCCTGACTTTC
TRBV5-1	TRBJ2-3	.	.	CASSQALADTQYF	TGCGCCAGCAGCCAGGCATTGGCAGATACGCAGTATTTT
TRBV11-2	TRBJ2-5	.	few	CASSLYTQETQYF	TGTGCCAGCAGCTTATACACACAAGAGACCCAGTACTTC
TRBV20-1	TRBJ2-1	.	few	CSGAGDSNEQFF	TGCAGTGGGGCGGGGGACAGCAATGAGCAGTTCTTC
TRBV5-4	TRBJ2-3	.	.	CASSEGVRGTDTQYF	TGTGCCAGCAGCGAGGGAGTAAGGGGCACAGATACGCAGTATTTT
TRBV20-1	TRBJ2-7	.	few	CSAWGVEQYF	TGCAGTGCTTGGGGCGTAGAGCAGTACTTC
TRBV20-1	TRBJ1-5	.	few	CSASGQPGEPQHF	TGCAGTGCTAGTGGACAGCCCGGGGAGCCCCAGCATTTT
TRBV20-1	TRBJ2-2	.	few	CSARDPFRNTGELFF	TGCAGTGCTAGAGATCCGTTTAGGAACACCGGGGAGCTGTTTTTT
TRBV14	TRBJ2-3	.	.	CASSQTGQNTDTLYF	TGTGCCAGCAGCCAAACAGGACAGAACACAGATACGCTGTATTTT
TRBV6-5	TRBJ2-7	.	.	CASSYGGTSYEQYF	TGTGCCAGCAGTTACGGGGGAACCTCCTACGAGCAGTACTTC
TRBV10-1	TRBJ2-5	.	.	CASSNRDTSIQYF	TGCGCCAGCAGTAACCGGGACACCTCTATCCAGTACTTC
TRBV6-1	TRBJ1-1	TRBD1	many	CASSERQGVSTEAFF	TGTGCCAGCAGTGAACGACAGGGCGTGAGCACTGAAGCTTTCTTT
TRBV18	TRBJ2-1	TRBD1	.	CASSPDRVGPNEQFF	TGTGCCAGCTCACCGGACAGGGTGGGTCCCAATGAGCAGTTCTTC
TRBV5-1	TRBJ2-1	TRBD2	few	CASSYSGGARNEQFF	TGCGCCAGCAGCTACTCGGGAGGGGCTCGCAATGAGCAGTTCTTC
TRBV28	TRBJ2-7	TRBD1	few	CASREDRGLPSYEQYF	TGTGCCAGCAGAGAGGACAGGGGCCTTCCCTCCTACGAGCAGTACTTC
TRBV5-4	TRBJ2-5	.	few	CASSLRGARGETQYF	TGTGCCAGCAGCTTACGGGGAGCCAGGGGAGAGACCCAGTACTTC